One sample yielded the 16 T cell receptor beta chains listed below, sequenced in a study of blood T cell repertoires in COVID-19. This table comes from immunoSEQ multiplex PCR, and its TCRdb copy is limited to in-frame clones, with some not included. The table includes 130,000 or so clones, around 86% detected once. Sequenced input: peripheral blood. These receptors all stem from a human donor in a cohort sampled during active COVID-19.

This chain joins TRBV6-1 and TRBJ2-7; 10 bases map to TRBD2. Germline CDR1 MNHNS, CDR2 SASEGT. This CDR3 is 15 amino acids long. After removal of 3 bases from V and 7 bases from J, the junction contained 9 bases not matched to a gene. CDR3 sequence: CASSDRSGRPREQYF. CDR3 bases: TGTGCCAGCAGTGACCGTAGCGGGAGGCCGCGGGAGCAGTACTTC.

Only one count was recorded for this clone. The V and J genes are TRBV6-2 or TRBV6-3 and TRBJ1-1; no clear D gene. Trimming removed 5 bases at V and 1 base at J, with 11 bases between. CDR3 length: 14 amino acids. Per germline, CDR1 MNHEY and CDR2 SVGEGT. The CDR3 nucleotides read TGTGCCAGCAGTCCAACAGCACCGAACACTGAAGCTTTCTTT. Translating it yields CASSPTAPNTEAFF.

V and J are TRBV28 and TRBJ1-1; D uncertain. Trimming pared 6 bases from V and 1 base from J, leaving 9 bases between. CDR3 length: 13 amino acids. Germline CDR1 MDHEN, CDR2 SYDVKM. CDR3 nucleotides: TGTGCCAGCAGGAGGGCACCGAACACTGAAGCTTTCTTT. The encoded protein is CASRRAPNTEAFF.

The genes are TRBV3-1 (or the pseudogene TRBV3-2) and TRBJ1-3, with TRBD1 as a possible D gene (5 bases). V was pared by 2 bases and J by 4 bases, with 15 bases between. Germline CDR1 is LGHDT and CDR2 is YNNKEL (reference sequence). This CDR3 comprises 16 residues. The CDR3 sequence: CASSQPLGAGGNTIYF. The DNA of the CDR3 is TGTGCCAGCAGCCAACCGCTAGGGGCCGGAGGAAACACCATATATTTT.

The gene calls are TRBV6-5 and TRBJ1-6, with unresolved D. Trimming removed 5 bases from V and 10 bases from J, with 12 bases in between. CDR1 MNHEY and CDR2 SVGAGI come from the germline V gene. This CDR3 region has 13 residues. CDR3 nucleotides: TGTGCCAGCAGTCGACAAGGTTACTCACCCCTCCACTTT. This codes for CASSRQGYSPLHF.

This clone turned up a few times. V is TRBV3-1 (or the pseudogene TRBV3-2) and J is TRBJ2-3; D call uncertain. The CDR3 length is 13 residues. The ends were cut back, 0 bases at V and 5 bases at J, with 6 bases in the middle. Germline V gene sequence: CDR1 LGHDT, CDR2 YNNKEL (reference sequence). The CDR3 nucleotides are TGTGCCAGCAGCCAAGAGCTCGGAGATACGCAGTATTTT. Translated: CASSQELGDTQYF.

This chain connects TRBV5-1 to TRBJ2-2, with D maybe TRBD1 (6 bases). CDR3 length: 13 amino acids. From germline, CDR1 is SGHRS and CDR2 YFSETQ. The ends were cut back, 2 bases at V and 7 bases at J, with 9 bases in the middle. CDR3 protein: CASSLYRDGELFF. In DNA, the CDR3 is TGCGCCAGCAGCTTATACAGGGACGGGGAGCTGTTTTTT.

V is TRBV9 and J is TRBJ1-3; 7 positions agree with TRBD1. V gave up 3 bases and J gave up 1 base; unmatched junction bases: 7. There are 16 residues in the CDR3. CDR1 SGDLS and CDR2 YYNGEE come from the germline V gene. The CDR3 DNA sequence: TGTGCCAGCAGCGCCGACAGGGTGTTGTCTGGAAACACCATATATTTT. It yields the protein CASSADRVLSGNTIYF.

V is TRBV7-2 and J is TRBJ2-2; D perhaps matches TRBD2 (6 bases). The germline V gene encodes CDR1 SGHTA and CDR2 FQGNSA. Trimming cost V 5 bases and J 2 bases, with 12 bases left between them. This CDR3 is 15 amino acids long. CDR3: CASSAGTRNTGELFF. As DNA, the CDR3 is TGTGCCAGCAGCGCCGGGACTCGTAACACCGGGGAGCTGTTTTTT.

The chain joins TRBV6-1 to TRBJ1-1; D gene unclear. V lost 6 bases to trimming and J lost 3 bases, with 5 bases between them. The CDR3 has 11 residues. Germline V gene data show CDR1 as MNHNS and CDR2 as SASEGT. The CDR3 region is CASRRYTEAFF. The CDR3 DNA sequence: TGTGCCAGCAGACGGTACACTGAAGCTTTCTTT.

The CDR3 loop reads CATDPNEQGFGYTF. The CDR3 DNA sequence: TGTGCCACCGATCCGAACGAACAGGGCTTTGGCTACACCTTC. The chain uses TRBV24-1 and TRBJ1-2, with a weak D call TRBD1 (6 bases). The CDR3 sequence is 14 residues long. In germline, CDR1 is KGHDR, CDR2 SFDVKD. The ends were cut back, 9 bases at V and 7 bases at J, with 20 bases in the middle.

This clone was recorded a few times. The rearrangement joins TRBV4-1 to TRBJ1-3, with 10 bases fitting TRBD1. V was clipped by 4 bases and J by 3 bases; unmatched bases: 9. Germline V gene data show CDR1 as MGHRA and CDR2 as YSYEKL. This CDR3 is 17 amino acids long. The CDR3 sequence: CASSRGGTGVSGNTIYF. The DNA for the CDR3 is TGCGCCAGCAGCCGCGGTGGGACAGGGGTGAGTGGAAACACCATATATTTT.

This chain uses TRBV10-2 with TRBJ1-6, with D unresolved. The CDR3 length is 14 residues. CDR1 and CDR2 from the germline V gene are WSHSY and SAAADI. V was clipped by 5 bases and J by 3 bases, with 8 bases between them. The CDR3 region is CASSSGNYNSPLHF. CDR3 bases: TGCGCCAGCAGTTCGGGAAACTATAATTCACCCCTCCACTTT.

This clone occurred once. The chain carries TRBV5-1 and TRBJ2-1, with D perhaps TRBD1 (6 bases). This CDR3 has 15 residues. V was clipped by 4 bases and J by 4 bases, with 15 bases between them. CDR1 is SGHRS, CDR2 YFSETQ, per germline. CDR3 nucleotide sequence: TGCGCCAGCAGCGTCGACGGACAGACTTACAATGAGCAGTTCTTC. Translating it yields CASSVDGQTYNEQFF.

This clone was recorded a few times. The chain uses TRBV12-5 and TRBJ1-1; 7 positions match TRBD1. This CDR3 spans 14 amino acids. Germline V CDR1 and CDR2: LGHNT, FRNRAP. The junction had 9 bases not matched to a gene; V was cut back by 5 bases and J by 6 bases. The CDR3 bases are TGTGCTAGTGGTCCAACAGGGGCGTTCGCTGAAGCTTTCTTT. The encoded protein is CASGPTGAFAEAFF.

The chain links TRBV19 to TRBJ1-4; no definite D call. Germline lookup yields CDR1 LNHDA and CDR2 SQIVND (reference sequence). Trimming cost V 5 bases and J 0 bases, with 10 bases left between them. The CDR3 is 15 residues long. CDR3 sequence: CASSSNRATNEKLFF. CDR3 coding DNA: TGTGCCAGTAGTTCAAACAGAGCAACTAATGAAAAACTGTTTTTT.